A selection of T cell receptor beta chains follows, all from one sample in a study of quantifying T cell responses using KT2 cells. TCRdb ran MiXCR on the UMI-ligation and nested PCR reads and lists one entry per CDR3 protein. The sample lists about 32,000 distinct CDR3 sequences; roughly 8% were seen once. The material sequenced was PBMCs spiked with cells of the T cell clone KT2. The receptor set was obtained from a human donor. The CDR3 runs from the conserved cysteine through the conserved F or W. The D gene is left open where the match is weak. Clone size is not always given. Where it is, it says once, few, many or a class for expanded clones.

DNA	CDR3	J	size	V	D
TGCGCCAGCAGCCAAGAGCATCTAGCGGGGCGCACAGATACGCAGTATTTT	CASSQEHLAGRTDTQYF	TRBJ2-3	few	TRBV4-1	TRBD2
TGTGCCACCAGCTCTCGGGGGGGGTTCACCGGGGAGCTGTTTTTT	CATSSRGGFTGELFF	TRBJ2-2	few	TRBV15	TRBD2
TGTGCCAGCAGCCAACTACAGGGGTCCGAGCAGTACTTC	CASSQLQGSEQYF	TRBJ2-7	many	TRBV28	TRBD1
TGTGCCAGCAGCCAAGTTGCAGGGACCAACGAGCAGTACTTC	CASSQVAGTNEQYF	TRBJ2-7	few	TRBV3-1	NA
TGTGCCAGCAGCTTCGCAGGATCCCTCGGCGGTCAGCCCCAGCATTTT	CASSFAGSLGGQPQHF	TRBJ1-5	NA	TRBV7-8	NA
TGTGCCAGCAGCTCCGGGACAGGCAGCACAGATACGCAGTATTTT	CASSSGTGSTDTQYF	TRBJ2-3	few	TRBV11-2	TRBD1
TGTGCCAGCTCACCACCTCAGGCACTAGCGGGCACAGATACGCAGTATTTT	CASSPPQALAGTDTQYF	TRBJ2-3	many	TRBV18	TRBD2
TGTGCCAGCAGTTTCGGCCCTGGAAACACCATATATTTT	CASSFGPGNTIYF	TRBJ1-3	many	TRBV12-3/TRBV12-4	NA
TGTGCCAGCAGTTTATCAGGGGATGCCTACACCTTC	CASSLSGDAYTF	TRBJ1-2	NA	TRBV27	NA
TGTGCCAGTGCGAGGGCCGTCTCTGGAAACACCATATATTTT	CASARAVSGNTIYF	TRBJ1-3	many	TRBV9	NA
TGTGCCAGCAGTCGTTTCCTGGTCAGCCTGAACACTGAAGCTTTCTTT	CASSRFLVSLNTEAFF	TRBJ1-1	many	TRBV6-1	NA
TGTGCCAGCAGCCAGGAATATGCATACAATGAGCAGTTCTTC	CASSQEYAYNEQFF	TRBJ2-1	many	TRBV14	NA
TGCAGTGCTATAAGGACGGGTTTACCGAACACCGGGGAGCTGTTTTTT	CSAIRTGLPNTGELFF	TRBJ2-2	few	TRBV20-1	NA
TGTGCCAGACAGGGCCCCACGTTCGATGAGCAGTTCTTC	CARQGPTFDEQFF	TRBJ2-1	NA	TRBV28	NA
TGCAGTGCTACGTGGGACAGGGACACTGAAGCTTTCTTT	CSATWDRDTEAFF	TRBJ1-1	many	TRBV20-1	TRBD1
TGCGCCAGCAGCTTGGGGACGGTCAGCTCACCCCTCCACTTT	CASSLGTVSSPLHF	TRBJ1-6	few	TRBV5-1	NA
TGCGCCAGCAGATCCGGGAGTTTCTATAATTCACCCCTCCACTTT	CASRSGSFYNSPLHF	TRBJ1-6	many	TRBV5-1	NA
TGTGCCAGCAGCCAAGATCTCCCTAGCGTTCCCTACAATGAGCAGTTCTTC	CASSQDLPSVPYNEQFF	TRBJ2-1	few	TRBV3-1	NA
TGTGCCAGCAGGGGCTCCGGGACCCACGAGCAGTACTTC	CASRGSGTHEQYF	TRBJ2-7	many	TRBV28	NA
TGTGCCAGCAGTTGGGACAGAAGAGGGGAGCTGTTTTTT	CASSWDRRGELFF	TRBJ2-2	NA	TRBV12-3/TRBV12-4	TRBD1
TGTGCCAGCAGTTATTCATCCTGGGGACAGAATGAAAAACTGTTTTTT	CASSYSSWGQNEKLFF	TRBJ1-4	NA	TRBV27	TRBD1
TGTGCCACCAGCAGAGCAAAGACTGTCCGCGGGGCCAAAAACATTCAGTACTTC	CATSRAKTVRGAKNIQYF	TRBJ2-4	NA	TRBV15	NA
TGCGCCAGCAGCCAAGGACGAGGGCTCGGGAATGAGCAGTTCTTC	CASSQGRGLGNEQFF	TRBJ2-1	many	TRBV4-3	NA
TGCAGTGCTAAGCCAGGGGATGGGCATCAGCCCCAGCATTTT	CSAKPGDGHQPQHF	TRBJ1-5	NA	TRBV20-1	NA
TGCGCCAGCAGCCAACTAGCGGGATCAGATACGCAGTATTTT	CASSQLAGSDTQYF	TRBJ2-3	NA	TRBV4-1	TRBD2
TGTGCCAGCAGCCAAGATTCGTTAGGGGGCTTAAACACAGATACGCAGTATTTT	CASSQDSLGGLNTDTQYF	TRBJ2-3	many	TRBV3-1	TRBD1
TGTGCCAGCAGTTCTAGCGGGAGGGCGGACGAGCAGTACTTC	CASSSSGRADEQYF	TRBJ2-7	NA	TRBV12-3/TRBV12-4	TRBD2
TGTGCCAGCAAGCTAGCGAACTCCTACGAGCAGTACTTC	CASKLANSYEQYF	TRBJ2-7	few	TRBV27	NA
TGTGCTAGTGGTTTGGTACCCCCCGAACAGGCCCGCTACGAGCAGTACTTC	CASGLVPPEQARYEQYF	TRBJ2-7	NA	TRBV12-5	NA
TGTGCCAGCAGCATAGTGGACAGGGGTGTTGGCTACACCTTC	CASSIVDRGVGYTF	TRBJ1-2	medium-sized	TRBV7-2	TRBD1
TGCAGTGCTCTAGGACTACGCTACAATGAGCAGTTCTTC	CSALGLRYNEQFF	TRBJ2-1	NA	TRBV20-1	NA
TGTGCCAGCAGTGGTACAGGGAGCCCCTACAATCAGCCCCAGCATTTT	CASSGTGSPYNQPQHF	TRBJ1-5	many	TRBV2	NA
TGTGCCAGCAGCTCCCGGACAGGGCGAGGAGACTCACCCCTCCACTTT	CASSSRTGRGDSPLHF	TRBJ1-6	NA	TRBV7-9	TRBD1
TGTGCCAGCAGACGACAGGGGGTCGGGGAGCTGTTTTTT	CASRRQGVGELFF	TRBJ2-2	few	TRBV12-3/TRBV12-4	TRBD1
TGTGCCAGCAGCTCAACTAGCGGGAGCCCCCTTCATTCCTTC	CASSSTSGSPLHSF	TRBJ2-7	few	TRBV7-2	TRBD2
TGTGCCAGCAGGGTGGCACTCCAAGAGACCCAGTACTTC	CASRVALQETQYF	TRBJ2-5	many	TRBV6-1	NA
TGTGCCAGCAGCGCCCGATCAGGGATCACTGAAGCTTTCTTT	CASSARSGITEAFF	TRBJ1-1	many	TRBV6-1	NA
TGTGCCAGCAGCCAAGGGAGGGGGGGGAGAAATGAGCAGTTCTTC	CASSQGRGGRNEQFF	TRBJ2-1	NA	TRBV4-2	NA
TGCGCCAGCAGCTTGGATTGGCAGAACTACGAGCAGTACTTC	CASSLDWQNYEQYF	TRBJ2-7	few	TRBV5-1	NA
TGTGCCAGCAGATTCGAACTACAAGAGACCCAGTACTTC	CASRFELQETQYF	TRBJ2-5	few	TRBV12-3/TRBV12-4	NA
TGTGCCAGCAGCAGCGACAGGGAGAAAAACATTCAGTACTTC	CASSSDREKNIQYF	TRBJ2-4	many	TRBV7-9	TRBD1
TGCGCCAGCTTATCGGACCAGTGGACCTACGAGCAGTACTTC	CASLSDQWTYEQYF	TRBJ2-7	NA	TRBV4-1	NA
TGTGCCAGCAGTTTCGTTGGTAGGGAGCAGTACTTC	CASSFVGREQYF	TRBJ2-7	many	TRBV12-3/TRBV12-4	NA
TGTGCCAGCAGCCAATCCTCCGGGACGGGCTATGGCTACACCTTC	CASSQSSGTGYGYTF	TRBJ1-2	many	TRBV4-2	NA
TGTGCCAGCAGCTTTGTGGGGACCGGGGACACTGAAGCTTTCTTT	CASSFVGTGDTEAFF	TRBJ1-1	many	TRBV5-6	NA
TGTGCCAGCAGCCTCGGGAGGTCTGAGCAGTTCTTC	CASSLGRSEQFF	TRBJ2-1	many	TRBV11-2	TRBD2
TGCAGCGTTGTGAGGTCTCTTGTAAGGGGTGGGACTGAAGCTTTCTTT	CSVVRSLVRGGTEAFF	TRBJ1-1	NA	TRBV29-1	NA
TGTGCCAGCAGCCAAGTAGTAACAGGGGAAGGGAATGAGCAGTTCTTC	CASSQVVTGEGNEQFF	TRBJ2-1	NA	TRBV4-2	TRBD1
TGCAGCGTGGGGGATCAGGTCACCTACGAGCAGTACTTC	CSVGDQVTYEQYF	TRBJ2-7	NA	TRBV29-1	NA
TGTGCCAGCAGCCACGACGGACAGAAAAGCTCCTACGAGCAGTACTTC	CASSHDGQKSSYEQYF	TRBJ2-7	NA	TRBV7-9	NA
TGTGCCAGCAGTTTACTAGCGAACCGCTACGAGCAGTACTTC	CASSLLANRYEQYF	TRBJ2-7	many	TRBV12-3/TRBV12-4	NA
TGTGCCATCAGTGAGCAGACTAGCGGGCTTTCCGAGCAGTACTTC	CAISEQTSGLSEQYF	TRBJ2-7	many	TRBV10-3	TRBD2
TGCGCCAGCAGCCCGGGGGGGAGGGGACACAATGAGCAGTTCTTC	CASSPGGRGHNEQFF	TRBJ2-1	many	TRBV5-1	TRBD2
TGCAGTGCTAGAGAACTAGCGAACCCCTACAATGAGCAGTTCTTC	CSARELANPYNEQFF	TRBJ2-1	many	TRBV20-1	TRBD2
TGTGCCAGCAGCCAAGATCGGGAGACCCAGTACTTC	CASSQDRETQYF	TRBJ2-5	NA	TRBV4-2	NA